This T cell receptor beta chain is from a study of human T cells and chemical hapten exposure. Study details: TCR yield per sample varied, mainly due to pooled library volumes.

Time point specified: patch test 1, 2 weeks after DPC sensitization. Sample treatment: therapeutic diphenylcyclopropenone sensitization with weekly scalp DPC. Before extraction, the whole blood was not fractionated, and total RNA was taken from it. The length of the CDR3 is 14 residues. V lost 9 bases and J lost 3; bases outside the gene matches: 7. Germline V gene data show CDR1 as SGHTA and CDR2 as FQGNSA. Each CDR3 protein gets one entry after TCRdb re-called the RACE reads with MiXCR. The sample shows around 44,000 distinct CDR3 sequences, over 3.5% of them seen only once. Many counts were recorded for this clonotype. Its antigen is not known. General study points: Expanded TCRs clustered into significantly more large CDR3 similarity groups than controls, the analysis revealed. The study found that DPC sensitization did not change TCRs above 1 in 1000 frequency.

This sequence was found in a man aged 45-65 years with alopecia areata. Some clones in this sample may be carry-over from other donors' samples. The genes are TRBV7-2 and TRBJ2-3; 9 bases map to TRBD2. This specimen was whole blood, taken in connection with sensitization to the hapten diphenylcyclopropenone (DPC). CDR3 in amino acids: CASGAGGGTDTQYF. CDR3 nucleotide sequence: TGTGCCAGTGGGGCGGGAGGGGGGACAGATACGCAGTATTTT.